The present T cell receptor (beta chain) was sequenced within a study of radiation and T cells in renal cell carcinoma. Broader study findings: In blood, top tumor clones expanded by 2 weeks, shrinking by 4.

Using immunoSEQ multiplex PCR, the repertoire was profiled, and TCRdb retains in-frame clones only, with some absent. This table has approximately 110,000 clones, 82% appearing once. This CDR3 has 14 residues. Germline-derived CDR1 and CDR2 are MNHNS and SASEGT. Trimming at V came to 0 bases and at J to 6 bases, leaving 1 base not matched to a gene. Documented time point: baseline pretreatment blood. The treatment: 15 Gy SBRT to primary tumor, nephrectomy 4 weeks later. This renal cell carcinoma was of the clear cell type. Concerning this clone: Its antigen is unknown.

The chain is built from TRBV6-1 and TRBJ2-2; 7 bases are a match to TRBD2. The TCR originated in a woman aged 55-69 years with renal cell carcinoma. Here the sequenced sample was blood, taken from a patient whose treatment included radiotherapy and nephrectomy. CDR3 DNA sequence: TGTGCCAGCAGTGAAGCTGGGAGGGCCGGGGAGCTGTTTTTT. Translated, it gives CASSEAGRAGELFF.